What follows are 2 T cell receptor beta chains derived from one specimen sequenced in a study of human T cells and chemical hapten exposure. The time point was: patch test 3, about 24 weeks after DPC sensitization. Regarding treatment: therapeutic diphenylcyclopropenone sensitization with weekly scalp DPC. MiXCR, run by TCRdb on the RACE reads, gives a single entry per CDR3 protein. Of 150,000 to 200,000 distinct CDR3 sequences listed, more than 20% were seen once; the top ten hold around 2.5%. The specimen was whole blood, collected in connection with sensitization to the hapten diphenylcyclopropenone (DPC). Every receptor here comes from a middle-aged woman with alopecia areata. Some clones in this sample may be carry-over from other donors' samples.

This clonotype was detected a few times. This sequence joins TRBV28 and TRBJ2-7; D unclear. Germline values: CDR1 MDHEN, CDR2 SYDVKM. CDR3 length: 11 amino acids. V was shortened by 6 bases and J by 7 bases, with 10 bases between the two germline ends. CDR3 protein: CASSQTVEQYF. DNA for the CDR3: TGTGCCAGCAGCCAGACGGTGGAGCAGTACTTC.

This clonotype was seen more than once but under ten times. This chain joins TRBV10-3 and TRBJ1-5; no definite D call. This CDR3 is built from 12 residues. From germline, CDR1 is ENHRY and CDR2 SYGVKD. V was trimmed by 4 bases and J by 4 bases, leaving 5 bases between them. The CDR3 sequence is CAISGPNQPQHF. The DNA for the CDR3 is TGTGCCATCAGTGGGCCAAATCAGCCCCAGCATTTT.